This entry is about one T cell receptor (beta chain). Its antigen is unknown. Sample time point: blood 2 weeks post-SBRT. This sample's treatment: 15 Gy SBRT to primary tumor, nephrectomy 4 weeks later. Clear cell pathology was present in this patient's renal cell carcinoma. This record belongs to a study of radiation and T cells in renal cell carcinoma. Study-wide results and limits: In blood, top tumor clones expanded by 2 weeks, shrinking by 4.

Germline lookup yields CDR1 WSHSY and CDR2 SAAADI. V was pared by 4 bases and J by 0 bases, with 19 bases between. CDR3 size: 19 residues. Clones were sequenced by immunoSEQ multiplex PCR, and TCRdb holds only the in-frame ones, with some missing. The sample records about 65,000 clones, roughly four fifths being singletons. The sequencing used blood, collected from a patient whose treatment included radiotherapy and nephrectomy. The chain combines TRBV10-2 with TRBJ2-6, with D possibly being TRBD1 or TRBD2 (7 bases each). The sequence was obtained from a man between 60 and 70 years old with renal cell carcinoma. The CDR3 here is CASSAGGTATLSGANVLTF. The CDR3 nucleotides are TGCGCCAGCAGTGCCGGGGGGACAGCGACCCTCTCTGGGGCCAACGTCCTGACTTTC.